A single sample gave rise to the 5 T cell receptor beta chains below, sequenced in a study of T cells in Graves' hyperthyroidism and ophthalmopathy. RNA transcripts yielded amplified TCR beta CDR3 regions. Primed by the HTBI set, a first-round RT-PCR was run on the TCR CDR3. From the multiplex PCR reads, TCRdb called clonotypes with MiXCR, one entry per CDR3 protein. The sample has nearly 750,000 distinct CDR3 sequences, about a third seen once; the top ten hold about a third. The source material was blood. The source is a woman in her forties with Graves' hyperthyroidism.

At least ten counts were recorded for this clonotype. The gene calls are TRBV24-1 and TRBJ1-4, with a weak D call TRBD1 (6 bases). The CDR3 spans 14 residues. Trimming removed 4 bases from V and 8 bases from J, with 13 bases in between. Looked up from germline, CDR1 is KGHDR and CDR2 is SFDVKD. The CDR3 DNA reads TGTGCCACCAGTGACAATACAGGGTACGAAAAACTGTTTTTT. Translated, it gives CATSDNTGYEKLFF.

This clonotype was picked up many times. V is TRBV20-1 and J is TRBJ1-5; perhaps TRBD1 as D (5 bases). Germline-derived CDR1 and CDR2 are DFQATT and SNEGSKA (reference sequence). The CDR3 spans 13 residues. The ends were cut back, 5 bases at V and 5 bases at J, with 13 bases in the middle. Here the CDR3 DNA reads TGCAGTGCTGTGAGGCCAGGGTATCAGCCCCAGCATTTT. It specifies CSAVRPGYQPQHF.

CDR3 coding DNA: TGTGCCAGCAGCTTGGGCGGACAGTTAATTGCAACTAATGAAAAACTGTTTTTT. It encodes CASSLGGQLIATNEKLFF. The V gene is TRBV7-2, the J gene TRBJ1-4; D perhaps matches TRBD1 (6 bases). CDR1 and CDR2 (germline): SGHTA, FQGNSA. V dropped 3 bases and J dropped 0 bases, with 17 bases sitting between them. The CDR3 has 18 amino acids.

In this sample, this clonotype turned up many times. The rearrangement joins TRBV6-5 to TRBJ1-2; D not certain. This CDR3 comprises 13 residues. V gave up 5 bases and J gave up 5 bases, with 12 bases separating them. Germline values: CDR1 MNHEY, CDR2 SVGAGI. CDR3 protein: CASSRLAGYGYTF. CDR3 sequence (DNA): TGTGCCAGCAGTCGCCTGGCCGGGTATGGCTACACCTTC.

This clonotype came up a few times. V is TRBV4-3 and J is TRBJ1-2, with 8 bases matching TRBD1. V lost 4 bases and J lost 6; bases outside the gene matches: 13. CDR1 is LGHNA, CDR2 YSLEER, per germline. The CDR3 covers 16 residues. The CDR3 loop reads CASSPNRDRIGHGYTF. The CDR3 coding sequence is TGCGCCAGCAGCCCCAACCGGGACAGGATAGGCCATGGCTACACCTTC.